The clone carrying this T cell receptor beta chain was seen more than once but under ten times. Only in-frame clones appear in the TCRdb table, and some are missing; sequencing was by immunoSEQ multiplex PCR. The sample holds approximately 70,000 clones, over 75% seen once. This sample is drawn from a study of blood T cell repertoires in COVID-19. V was shortened by 6 bases and J by 0 bases, with 12 bases between the two germline ends. CDR1 is LNHDA, CDR2 SQIVND, per germline (reference sequence). The CDR3 consists of 15 residues. The sequence was obtained from a man in his forties or fifties with COVID-19, enrolled during active disease. J is TRBJ1-5 and V is TRBV19; D is possibly TRBD1 (6 bases). Sequencing used peripheral blood. CDR3 nucleotide sequence: TGTGCCAGTAGCAGGGACAATTATAGCAATCAGCCCCAGCATTTT. This encodes CASSRDNYSNQPQHF.